The source of this T cell receptor beta chain is a study of cytomegalovirus exposure and HLA in healthy donors. V lost 6 bases and J lost 0, with 13 bases in between. Looked up from germline, CDR1 is MNHEY and CDR2 is SVGAGI. The CDR3 has 15 amino acids. Sequencing was performed with immunoSEQ multiplex PCR; in TCRdb, only in-frame clones are kept and a portion is missing. The data show approximately 110,000 clones, with around 94% seen just once and roughly 1.2% held by the top ten. J is TRBJ2-3 and V is TRBV6-5, with D maybe TRBD2 (6 bases). This TCR was sampled from a woman under 30 in good health and CMV-seronegative. Sequences were obtained from PBMCs. The CDR3 nucleotides are TGTGCCAGCAGATCCTTTAGCGGTAGCACAGATACGCAGTATTTT. It codes for CASRSFSGSTDTQYF.